What follows are 26 T cell receptor beta chains derived from one specimen sequenced in a study of blood T cell repertoires in COVID-19. Assay: immunoSEQ multiplex PCR; the TCRdb copy retains only in-frame clones and omits some. The sample lists some 83,000 clones; approximately 80% were seen once. The sequenced material came from peripheral blood. Every receptor here comes from a man aged 50 to 60 with acute or convalescent COVID-19.

V and J are TRBV9 and TRBJ2-3, with D possibly TRBD2 on 6 matching bases. Germline V CDR1 and CDR2: SGDLS, YYNGEE. V dropped 0 bases and J dropped 1 base, with 12 bases sitting between them. The CDR3 runs to 16 residues. The CDR3 DNA sequence: TGTGCCAGCAGCGTAGAAGGGGCGGGGCGCACAGATACGCAGTATTTT. Translated, it gives CASSVEGAGRTDTQYF. The full variable domain, with the rest looked up from reference TRBV9 and TRBJ2-3, is DSGVTQTPKHLITATGQRVTLRCSPRSGDLSVYWYQQSLDQGLQFLIQYYNGEERAKGNILERFSAQQFPDLHSELNLSSLELGDSALYFCASSVEGAGRTDTQYFGPGTRLTVL.

V usage is TRBV3-1 (or the pseudogene TRBV3-2) and J usage is TRBJ1-3, with D perhaps matching TRBD1 (5 bases). Trimming stripped 1 base from V and 1 base from J, with 14 bases between. Per the germline V gene, CDR1 is LGHDT and CDR2 is YNNKEL (reference sequence). The length of the CDR3 is 17 residues. The CDR3 loop is CASSQGGAGGSGNTIYF. For the CDR3, the DNA is TGTGCCAGCAGCCAAGGAGGAGCGGGGGGGTCTGGAAACACCATATATTTT.

V and J are TRBV4-3 and TRBJ2-4; the D gene is possibly TRBD2 (7 bases). This CDR3 region has 19 residues. V was shortened by 0 bases and J by 7 bases, with 25 bases between the two germline ends. Germline CDR1 and CDR2: LGHNA and YSLEER. CDR3 protein: CASSQEPGGGSDLWNIQYF. The CDR3 nucleotides read TGCGCCAGCAGCCAAGAACCGGGGGGCGGGAGTGATCTTTGGAACATTCAGTACTTC.

The J gene is TRBJ1-3, the V gene TRBV5-1, with 11 nucleotides matching TRBD1. Germline values: CDR1 SGHRS, CDR2 YFSETQ. The CDR3 consists of 18 residues. V lost 5 bases to trimming and J lost 2 bases; unmatched junction nucleotides: 12. The CDR3 loop is CASRPTPGQGAAGNTIYF. The CDR3 nucleotides read TGCGCCAGCAGGCCCACCCCCGGACAGGGGGCAGCTGGAAACACCATATATTTT. The full variable domain, in which reference TRBV5-1 and TRBJ1-3 provide the parts outside the CDR3, is KAGVTQTPRYLIKTRGQQVTLSCSPISGHRSVSWYQQTPGQGLQFLFEYFSETQRNKGNFPGRFSGRQFSNSRSEMNVSTLELGDSALYLCASRPTPGQGAAGNTIYFGEGSWLTVV.

This clone was recorded a few times. The chain links TRBV6-5 to TRBJ1-5, with D unresolved. The germline CDR1 and CDR2 sequences are MNHEY and SVGAGI. Between the trimmed V and J ends, which lost 0 bases and 11 bases, there was a span of 11 bases. The CDR3 is 13 residues long. In DNA form, the CDR3 reads TGTGCCAGCAGTTACTCTGACGGGGAGACCCAGCATTTT. Amino acid sequence: CASSYSDGETQHF.

The chain joins TRBV2 to TRBJ1-2; TRBD1 agrees at 7 bases. CDR3 length equals 12 residues. The ends lost 8 bases at V and 2 bases at J; junction bases unmatched: 2. Germline-derived CDR1 and CDR2 are SNHLY and FYNNEI. The CDR3, as DNA: TGTGCCAGCCGGACAGGCAACTATGGCTACACCTTC. Its protein is CASRTGNYGYTF.

This clone showed up just a few times. This chain joins TRBV9 and TRBJ2-5, with 8 positions matching TRBD1. After removal of 0 bases from V and 5 bases from J, the junction contained 12 bases not matched to a gene. CDR3 length: 17 amino acids. Germline values: CDR1 SGDLS, CDR2 YYNGEE. The CDR3 region is CASSVGLTGGRGETQYF. Here the CDR3 DNA reads TGTGCCAGCAGCGTAGGTCTTACAGGGGGTCGAGGGGAGACCCAGTACTTC. Filled out from reference TRBV9 and TRBJ2-5, the complete variable domain reads DSGVTQTPKHLITATGQRVTLRCSPRSGDLSVYWYQQSLDQGLQFLIQYYNGEERAKGNILERFSAQQFPDLHSELNLSSLELGDSALYFCASSVGLTGGRGETQYFGPGTRLLVL.

The CDR3 here is CAISGQMSSYNEQFF. CDR3 DNA sequence: TGTGCCATCAGTGGACAGATGAGCTCCTACAATGAGCAGTTCTTC. This sequence joins TRBV10-3 and TRBJ2-1, with a weak D call TRBD1 (5 bases). Germline CDR1 and CDR2: ENHRY and SYGVKD. V lost 4 bases and J lost 0, with 10 bases in between. The CDR3 is 15 residues long.

The J gene is TRBJ2-2, the V gene TRBV18; no clear D. The ends were cut back, 3 bases at V and 6 bases at J, with 17 bases in the middle. The CDR3 length is 16 residues. Germline V lookup: CDR1 KGHSH, CDR2 LQKENI. The CDR3 protein is CASSPQGASLAGELFF. The CDR3 nucleotides read TGTGCCAGCTCACCTCAAGGAGCCAGTCTGGCCGGGGAGCTGTTTTTT.

This sequence joins TRBV7-9 and TRBJ2-7, with 7 bases lining up with TRBD2. Germline V gene data show CDR1 as SEHNR and CDR2 as FQNEAQ (reference sequence). The CDR3 runs 14 residues. V lost 1 base to trimming and J lost 8 bases; unmatched junction nucleotides: 8. The CDR3 DNA reads as TGTGCCAGCAGCTTAGTAACTAGCGATTCCCAGCAGTACTTC. Residues: CASSLVTSDSQQYF.

This rearrangement joins TRBV12-5 to TRBJ1-5, with TRBD1 matching over 11 bases. Unmatched junction bases numbered 13, after V lost 3 bases and J lost 3 bases. The V gene's germline CDR1 is LGHNT and CDR2 FRNRAP. CDR3 length: 19 residues. CDR3 sequence reads: CASGLSTGQGVLNNQPQHF. The CDR3 region has the DNA TGTGCTAGTGGTTTATCGACGGGACAGGGGGTACTTAACAATCAGCCCCAGCATTTT.

This chain uses TRBV9 with TRBJ2-2, with D tentatively TRBD2 (5 bases). This CDR3 comprises 16 residues. Between the trimmed V and J ends, which lost 4 bases and 6 bases, there was a span of 19 bases. The V gene's germline CDR1 is SGDLS and CDR2 YYNGEE. The CDR3 DNA sequence: TGTGCCAGCAGCTTGCCGGGATTTCCTCTCGCCGGGGAGCTGTTTTTT. Protein product: CASSLPGFPLAGELFF.

This chain links TRBV5-1 with TRBJ1-5; tentative D call: TRBD1 (5 bases). V was shortened by 0 bases and J by 3 bases, with 10 bases between the two germline ends. The CDR3 runs to 15 residues. CDR1 is SGHRS and CDR2 is YFSETQ in the germline V gene. Written as DNA, the CDR3 is TGCGCCAGCAGCTTGGAGGGGAAAAACAATCAGCCCCAGCATTTT. The encoded protein is CASSLEGKNNQPQHF.

The sample holds one count of this clone. The V call is TRBV12-5, the J call TRBJ1-2, with 10 bases identical to TRBD1. The CDR3 loop spans 20 amino acids. J lost 5 bases, V lost 1 base, and 19 bases had no gene match. Germline values: CDR1 LGHNT, CDR2 FRNRAP. For the CDR3, the DNA is TGTGCTAGTGGTTTGGCATTCGGTTTGTTACGGGACAGGGGAGCATATGGCTACACCTTC. As protein: CASGLAFGLLRDRGAYGYTF.

The chain uses TRBV19 and TRBJ1-6, with unresolved D. Trimming left V 3 bases short and J 10 bases short, with 10 bases between. The germline V gene encodes CDR1 LNHDA and CDR2 SQIVND (reference sequence). This CDR3 has 13 amino acids. The CDR3 DNA reads TGTGCCAGTAGTATCGGTTTTACCTCACCCCTCCACTTT. This gives the protein CASSIGFTSPLHF.

This chain uses TRBV5-1 with TRBJ1-2, with 7 bases fitting TRBD1. J gave up 2 bases and V 4 bases, and 8 bases lay outside the gene matches. Germline V CDR1 and CDR2: SGHRS, YFSETQ. The CDR3 runs 15 residues. The CDR3 DNA follows: TGCGCCAGCAGCCGAGGGGCAGGGGGGAACTATGGCTACACCTTC. It specifies CASSRGAGGNYGYTF.

This clone came up a few times. CDR3 in amino acids: CASSRTSGGLEEQFF. DNA of the CDR3: TGTGCCAGCAGCCGGACTAGCGGGGGTCTAGAAGAGCAGTTCTTC. The genes are TRBV7-3 and TRBJ2-1; 13 bases line up with TRBD2. V lost 5 bases and J lost 10; bases outside the gene matches: 8. Germline V gene data show CDR1 as SGHTA and CDR2 as FQGTGA. This CDR3 is built from 15 residues. Filled out from reference TRBV7-3 and TRBJ2-1, the complete variable domain reads GAGVSQTPSNKVTEKGKYVELRCDPISGHTALYWYRQSLGQGPEFLIYFQGTGAADDSGLPNDRFFAVRPEGSVSTLKIQRTERGDSAVYLCASSRTSGGLEEQFFGPGTRLTVL.

Only one count was recorded for this clone. Here the CDR3 DNA reads TGCGCCAGCAGCTCCGGGACAGGGGTAGAAAAACTGTTTTTT. Its protein product is CASSSGTGVEKLFF. The V gene is TRBV5-1, the J gene TRBJ1-4; 10 bases are shared with TRBD1. CDR1 is SGHRS and CDR2 is YFSETQ in the germline V gene. The trim removed 3 bases at V and 8 bases at J, leaving 4 bases unmatched. The CDR3 has 14 residues.

The chain is built from TRBV11-2 and TRBJ2-2, with 10 positions matching TRBD2. CDR3 length: 15 amino acids. V was clipped by 6 bases and J by 4 bases; unmatched bases: 5. Germline loops: CDR1 SGHAT, CDR2 FQNNGV. The CDR3 spells CASRSLAGVTGELFF. DNA for the CDR3: TGTGCCAGCAGGTCCCTAGCGGGAGTCACCGGGGAGCTGTTTTTT.

This sequence joins TRBV2 and TRBJ2-1; TRBD2 matches at 7 bases. CDR1 is SNHLY, CDR2 FYNNEI, per germline. The trim removed 5 bases at V and 1 base at J, leaving 5 bases unmatched. This CDR3 is 15 amino acids long. The CDR3 sequence is CASSKGLLSYNEQFF. The CDR3 DNA reads TGTGCCAGCAGTAAGGGACTACTGTCCTACAATGAGCAGTTCTTC.

This rearrangement joins TRBV5-4 to TRBJ2-2, with a weak D call TRBD2 (5 bases). Per germline, CDR1 SGHNT and CDR2 YYREEE (reference sequence). CDR3 size: 15 residues. V was pared by 4 bases and J by 1 base, with 11 bases between. This chain's CDR3 is CASSLYGLNTGELFF. Here the CDR3 DNA reads TGTGCCAGCAGCCTCTACGGACTGAACACCGGGGAGCTGTTTTTT.

This CDR3 reads CASSLATSTGELFF. CDR3 DNA: TGCGCCAGCAGCTTGGCGACAAGCACCGGGGAGCTGTTTTTT. The chain carries TRBV5-1 and TRBJ2-2; unclear D gene. Germline V lookup: CDR1 SGHRS, CDR2 YFSETQ. V was pared by 0 bases and J by 4 bases, with 7 bases between. This CDR3 is built from 14 residues. Combining the CDR3 with reference TRBV5-1 and TRBJ2-2 gives the whole variable domain KAGVTQTPRYLIKTRGQQVTLSCSPISGHRSVSWYQQTPGQGLQFLFEYFSETQRNKGNFPGRFSGRQFSNSRSEMNVSTLELGDSALYLCASSLATSTGELFFGEGSRLTVL.

This rearrangement joins TRBV11-3 to TRBJ2-1; 12 positions match TRBD2. Looked up from germline, CDR1 is SGHNT and CDR2 is YENEEA. The junction had 5 bases not matched to a gene; V was cut back by 4 bases and J by 1 base. This CDR3 comprises 17 residues. The CDR3 here is CASSSPTSGGSYNEQFF. The CDR3 DNA reads as TGTGCCAGCAGCTCCCCGACTAGCGGGGGATCCTACAATGAGCAGTTCTTC.

The V and J genes are TRBV6-5 and TRBJ1-6; no clear D. This CDR3 comprises 15 residues. Germline V gives CDR1 MNHEY, CDR2 SVGAGI. V was pared by 6 bases and J by 0 bases, with 9 bases between. DNA for the CDR3: TGTGCCAGCAGGGAGGGTCCCTCCTATAATTCACCCCTCCACTTT. Translated: CASREGPSYNSPLHF.

CDR3 in amino acids: CASSFGLAGLSYNEQFF. The CDR3, as DNA: TGTGCCAGCAGCTTCGGGCTAGCGGGGTTATCCTACAATGAGCAGTTCTTC. The V and J genes are TRBV7-2 and TRBJ2-1; 9 bases map to TRBD2. Germline V CDR1 and CDR2: SGHTA, FQGNSA. Trimming at V came to 3 bases and at J to 1 base, leaving 7 bases not matched to a gene. The CDR3 totals 17 residues.

The chain is built from TRBV7-6 and TRBJ2-2; possibly TRBD1 for D (6 bases). The CDR3 is 17 residues long. Germline CDR1 and CDR2: SGHVS and FNYEAQ. Trimming removed 1 base from V and 5 bases from J, with 17 bases in between. The DNA for the CDR3 is TGTGCCAGCAGCTTAGAAGCGTTAGGGGGTTATACCGGGGAGCTGTTTTTT. Protein sequence: CASSLEALGGYTGELFF.